This T cell receptor beta chain was observed in a study of blood T cell repertoires in COVID-19. The overall study: The analysed material was cDNA or gDNA that came from T cells, B-cell-depleted T cells, or PBMCs.

Only in-frame clones appear in the TCRdb table, and some are missing; sequencing was by immunoSEQ multiplex PCR. The sample shows about 62,000 clones, roughly 89% of them seen only once. This clone has more than one count but fewer than ten. Between the trimmed V and J ends, which lost 4 bases and 2 bases, there was a span of 9 bases. Germline V gene lookup returns CDR1 LNHNV and CDR2 YYDKDF (reference sequence). The CDR3 runs 14 residues. This receptor was identified in an elderly woman with acute or convalescent COVID-19. The chain carries TRBV15 and TRBJ1-5; a weak D match, TRBD1 (6 bases). Sequencing used peripheral blood. The CDR3: CATSKWTGNQPQHF. In nucleotides, the CDR3 is TGTGCCACCAGCAAGTGGACAGGCAATCAGCCCCAGCATTTT.